These 24 T cell receptor beta chains were all obtained from the same sample, sequenced in a study of cytomegalovirus exposure and HLA in healthy donors. With 60 Vbeta and 13 Jbeta primers, the PCR was carried out. The repertoire was sequenced with immunoSEQ multiplex PCR; TCRdb's copy has only in-frame clones and lacks some. The sample has 50,000 to 70,000 clones; the top ten hold approximately 4%. Sequenced material: PBMCs. These receptors were taken from a woman in her late teens or twenties in good health and CMV-seronegative.

The chain uses TRBV4-1 and TRBJ1-2, with 9 bases aligning to TRBD1. The ends lost 1 base at V and 4 bases at J; junction bases unmatched: 1. CDR1 and CDR2 (germline): MGHRA, YSYEKL. The CDR3 consists of 14 residues. CDR3 DNA sequence: TGCGCCAGCAGCCAAGGGACAGGGGTCTATGGCTACACCTTC. It codes for CASSQGTGVYGYTF.

The V call is TRBV5-1, the J call TRBJ2-5, with 7 bases lining up with TRBD2. The CDR3 length is 13 residues. CDR1 and CDR2 from the germline V gene are SGHRS and YFSETQ. Trimming took 4 bases from V and 2 from J; bases not matched to a gene: 2. The CDR3 loop is CASSLAVQETQYF. The CDR3 DNA is TGCGCCAGCAGCCTAGCGGTTCAAGAGACCCAGTACTTC.

V gene TRBV19 combines with J gene TRBJ1-2; maybe TRBD1 (5 bases). V was shortened by 3 bases and J by 7 bases, with 9 bases between the two germline ends. Germline V gene lookup returns CDR1 LNHDA and CDR2 SQIVND (reference sequence). This CDR3 spans 12 amino acids. The CDR3 DNA follows: TGTGCCAGTAGTATTGGAGGGGTTGGCTACACCTTC. It translates to CASSIGGVGYTF.

This chain links TRBV18 with TRBJ1-2, with TRBD1 as a possible D gene (6 bases). V gave up 6 bases and J gave up 7 bases, with 18 bases separating them. This CDR3 comprises 14 residues. Germline CDR1 reads KGHSH; CDR2 reads LQKENI. This chain's CDR3 is CASSPVTGTSGYTF. CDR3 in DNA: TGTGCCAGCTCCCCGGTTACAGGGACGTCTGGCTACACCTTC.

The chain combines TRBV5-6 with TRBJ1-4, with D hard to call. Per the germline V gene, CDR1 is SGHDT and CDR2 is YYEEEE. Between the trimmed V and J ends, which lost 2 bases and 0 bases, there was a span of 5 bases. There are 14 residues in the CDR3. The CDR3 loop is CASSFGTTNEKLFF. CDR3 nucleotides: TGTGCCAGCAGCTTCGGGACAACTAATGAAAAACTGTTTTTT.

The J gene is TRBJ1-5, the V gene TRBV6-1; D gene uncertain. Trimming took off 3 bases at V and 2 bases at J, with 8 bases between the two ends. Germline loops: CDR1 MNHNS, CDR2 SASEGT. This CDR3 spans 14 amino acids. The CDR3 loop reads CASSEPSGNQPQHF. The DNA for the CDR3 is TGTGCCAGCAGTGAGCCGAGTGGCAATCAGCCCCAGCATTTT.

The chain combines TRBV25-1 with TRBJ2-1; TRBD1 is a possible D gene (6 bases). Trimming pared 7 bases from V and 3 bases from J, leaving 10 bases between. The CDR3 extends over 13 amino acids. In germline, CDR1 is MGHDK, CDR2 SYGVNS. CDR3 in amino acids: CASTGHLYNEQFF. The CDR3 DNA sequence: TGTGCCAGCACGGGACACCTCTACAATGAGCAGTTCTTC.

V and J are TRBV4-2 and TRBJ1-1; a possible D gene is TRBD1 (5 bases). Germline assignment: CDR1 LGHNA and CDR2 YNFKEQ. The V end lost 5 bases, the J end lost 2 bases, and 9 bases lay between the germline ends. The length of the CDR3 is 13 residues. Written as DNA, the CDR3 is TGTGCCAGCAGCTGGGGCTCTAACACTGAAGCTTTCTTT. The encoded protein is CASSWGSNTEAFF.

The chain joins TRBV18 to TRBJ1-4, with D possibly TRBD1 on 5 matching bases. Germline CDR1 and CDR2: KGHSH and LQKENI. V was clipped by 2 bases and J by 4 bases, with 11 bases between them. CDR3 length: 15 residues. CDR3 protein: CASSPGAAYNEKLFF. CDR3 bases: TGTGCCAGCTCACCAGGGGCAGCGTATAATGAAAAACTGTTTTTT.

The chain recombines TRBV5-6 with TRBJ2-2; D is unclear. The CDR3 has 16 residues. The germline CDR1 and CDR2 sequences are SGHDT and YYEEEE. V was trimmed by 4 bases and J by 6 bases, leaving 19 bases between them. The CDR3 DNA reads as TGTGCCAGCAGCCCCATTATAGAACTTGAGGCCGGGGAGCTGTTTTTT. As protein: CASSPIIELEAGELFF.

V usage is TRBV6-6 and J usage is TRBJ1-2; perhaps TRBD1 as D (5 bases). The CDR3 is made up of 15 amino acids. From germline, CDR1 is MNHNY and CDR2 SVGAGI (reference sequence). Trimming left V 6 bases short and J 6 bases short, with 20 bases between. The CDR3 nucleotides read TGTGCCAGCAGCTCCGACAGAGCTATTGAAGATGGCTACACCTTC. Translated, it gives CASSSDRAIEDGYTF.

The chain combines TRBV28 with TRBJ2-7; D may be TRBD2 (6 bases). The CDR3 has 14 amino acids. Germline assignment: CDR1 MDHEN and CDR2 SYDVKM. Trimming took off 6 bases at V and 11 bases at J, with 23 bases between the two ends. The CDR3 reads CASSPPGSAGRKYF. CDR3 DNA sequence: TGTGCCAGCAGCCCCCCCGGGAGTGCAGGGAGGAAGTACTTC.

The chain recombines TRBV5-1 with TRBJ2-1, with TRBD2 identical over 11 bases. The CDR3 sequence is 15 residues long. The ends lost 1 base at V and 9 bases at J; junction bases unmatched: 6. The germline V gene encodes CDR1 SGHRS and CDR2 YFSETQ. In DNA, the CDR3 is TGCGCCAGCAGCTTGACTAGCGGGAGCGGGGGTGAGCAGTTCTTC. Its protein is CASSLTSGSGGEQFF.

This chain uses TRBV12-5 with TRBJ1-2, with a weak D call TRBD1 (5 bases). Germline CDR1 is LGHNT and CDR2 is FRNRAP. V lost 0 bases to trimming and J lost 7 bases, with 12 bases between them. The CDR3 has 14 amino acids. The CDR3 here is CASGLVGGVSGYTF. In nucleotides, the CDR3 is TGTGCTAGTGGTTTGGTGGGGGGAGTGTCTGGCTACACCTTC.

The chain joins TRBV5-1 to TRBJ2-3, with D possibly TRBD2 on 6 matching bases. The CDR3 spans 16 residues. The germline CDR1 and CDR2 sequences are SGHRS and YFSETQ. V was cut by 0 bases and J by 2 bases, with 13 bases left in between. CDR3 region: CASSLVLGGITDTQYF. CDR3 nucleotides: TGCGCCAGCAGCTTGGTCCTGGGGGGAATCACAGATACGCAGTATTTT.

This chain uses TRBV10-1 with TRBJ2-5, with 9 bases that match TRBD1. The CDR3 is 13 amino acids. V shed 7 bases, J shed 7 bases, and the junction held 7 bases outside the gene matches. Looked up from germline, CDR1 is WNHNN and CDR2 is SYGVQD (reference sequence). The CDR3 reads CASNSGQGRTQYF. The CDR3 nucleotides read TGCGCCAGCAACTCAGGACAGGGGCGGACCCAGTACTTC.

The chain is built from TRBV27 and TRBJ1-1; 11 positions match TRBD1. In germline, CDR1 is MNHEY, CDR2 SMNVEV (reference sequence). The CDR3 length is 15 residues. V shed 8 bases and J 9 bases; nucleotides not matched to a gene: 14. The CDR3 is CASEQFGTGGMQAFF. CDR3 nucleotides: TGTGCCAGCGAACAGTTTGGGACAGGGGGAATGCAAGCTTTCTTT.

The chain uses TRBV19 and TRBJ2-5; TRBD2 matches 9 bases. Unmatched junction bases numbered 6, after V lost 6 bases and J lost 1 base. Germline CDR1 and CDR2: LNHDA and SQIVND (reference sequence). CDR3 length equals 15 residues. The CDR3 DNA is TGTGCCAGTAGCCCCAGACTAGCGGCCCAAGAGACCCAGTACTTC. Residues: CASSPRLAAQETQYF.

The CDR3 bases are TGTGCCTGGAGCCGTGAGGTCCAAGCTTTCTTT. Translating gives CAWSREVQAFF. The rearrangement joins TRBV30 to TRBJ1-1; D not certain. With 3 bases removed from V and 9 bases from J, the gap between germline ends came to 11 bases. The CDR3 contains 11 residues. Germline values: CDR1 GTSNPN, CDR2 SVGIG (reference sequence).

The chain carries TRBV7-6 and TRBJ2-7; 10 bases match TRBD2. CDR3 length equals 18 residues. V dropped 0 bases and J dropped 5; count of bases not matched to a gene: 13. Per germline, CDR1 SGHVS and CDR2 FNYEAQ. DNA of the CDR3: TGTGCCAGCAGCTTAGCGAAGATGGCTAGCGGGAGAGCGAACGAGCAGTACTTC. Protein product: CASSLAKMASGRANEQYF.

The chain combines TRBV7-9 with TRBJ2-1; 7 positions match TRBD1. The CDR3 contains 14 residues. The V gene end was trimmed by 5 bases and the J gene end by 8 bases; junction bases not matched to a gene: 9. The germline V gene has CDR1 SEHNR and CDR2 FQNEAQ (reference sequence). CDR3 sequence (DNA): TGTGCCAGCAGCAAGGGGGCAGGAACGGATGAGCAGTTCTTC. Its translation: CASSKGAGTDEQFF.

V usage is TRBV6-6 and J usage is TRBJ1-1; 7 positions agree with TRBD1. Germline trimming cut 4 bases from V and 5 bases from J; bases unmatched to any gene: 7. CDR1 is MNHNY, CDR2 SVGAGI, per germline (reference sequence). The CDR3 contains 14 residues. The CDR3 DNA reads TGTGCCAGCAGTTCCGAGGGCAGGGGGACTGAAGCTTTCTTT. Amino acid sequence: CASSSEGRGTEAFF.

The chain uses TRBV5-5 and TRBJ2-2, with D unclear. CDR1 is SGHKS and CDR2 is YYEKEE in the germline V gene (reference sequence). With 0 bases removed from V and 8 bases from J, the gap between germline ends came to 5 bases. This CDR3 comprises 12 residues. The DNA of the CDR3 is TGTGCCAGCAGCTTGGATCGGGGGGAGCTGTTTTTT. This translates into CASSLDRGELFF. Looking up the rest from reference TRBV5-5 and TRBJ2-2 gives the full variable domain: DAGVTQSPTHLIKTRGQQVTLRCSPISGHKSVSWYQQVLGQGPQFIFQYYEKEERGRGNFPDRFSARQFPNYSSELNVNALLLGDSALYLCASSLDRGELFFGEGSRLTVL.

With regard to this clone: The same CDR3 can be traced to other DNA sequences in this sample. V and J are TRBV30 and TRBJ1-2; D possibly corresponds to TRBD1 (6 bases). CDR3 length: 11 amino acids. The V gene lost 0 bases and the J gene lost 8 bases, with 7 bases spanning the gap. CDR1 is GTSNPN and CDR2 is SVGIG in the germline V gene (reference sequence). The CDR3 loop is CAWSVQGGYTF. In DNA form, the CDR3 reads TGTGCCTGGAGTGTGCAGGGGGGCTACACCTTC.